This T cell receptor beta chain was sequenced in a study of T cell repertoires in cytomegalovirus infection. Study as a whole: Alongside well-studied HLA-B-restricted CMV epitopes, recently identified HLA-C-restricted CMV epitopes were also used. TCR beta signatures that were public indicated CMV infection and matching HLA type.

This CDR3 spans 14 amino acids. Germline V gives CDR1 SGHTA, CDR2 FQGNSA. Trimming took off 4 bases at V and 2 bases at J, with 10 bases between the two ends. The table lists this clonotype with a few counts. Its antigen is currently unknown. One entry per CDR3 protein, called by TCRdb with MiXCR from the reads. The repertoire holds some 700,000 distinct CDR3 sequences, roughly a third seen once, with over 15% in the top ten. The sequence was collected from a human donor in good health (CMV status not recorded). Some clones in this sample may be carry-over from other donors' samples. The starting material was cultured PBMCs, obtained from culture after CMV antigen stimulation. The chain uses TRBV7-2 and TRBJ2-3; possible D gene TRBD2, 6 bases. For the CDR3, the DNA is TGTGCCAGCAGCTCGGGACTTACCACAGATACGCAGTATTTT. As protein: CASSSGLTTDTQYF.